This T cell receptor (beta chain) derives from a study of neoadjuvant anti-PD-1 for oral cavity cancer (dated by TCRdb to the early 2020s). Concerning the study at large: Three to four biweekly doses of nivolumab at 3 mg/kg were mostly administered to patients before curative-intent surgical resection. Under RECIST 1.1, patients with complete response, partial response or stable disease were classed as responders, and patients with progression were classed as non-responders. The parent correlative cohort had about 11 patients and a response rate of roughly 31%. Patients without progression received a fourth nivolumab dose around day 43 and underwent definitive surgical resection on days 50-56. The full study reports these points: After neoadjuvant nivolumab, significantly higher T cell clonality (Gini index) was found within PBMCs in non-responders than in responders. Higher pretreatment blood Treg/Th17 ratios correlated with higher pretreatment blood TCRbeta clonality and lower post-treatment tumor TCRbeta clonality. Only a few patients per response group were included in the TCR analyses, and larger cohorts for validation were called for by the authors.

Looking up the germline V gene (reference sequence) yields CDR1 MNHEY and CDR2 SMNVEV. V lost 0 bases and J lost 7 bases; the stretch between them is 13 bases long. The cysteine opens and the phenylalanine closes a CDR3 of 15 amino acids. Left in the record is the CDR3 DNA by itself, 45 bases read in frame from the first base. In the paper's terms, the time point label means: after neoadjuvant nivolumab, at surgical resection. Patients were newly diagnosed with stage II-IVA oral cavity squamous cell carcinoma and had received no prior systemic or radiation treatment. The cohort consisted of patients with HPV-negative, locally advanced oral cavity squamous cell carcinoma. Peripheral blood mononuclear cells were analyzed directly, without maintenance or expansion in culture. The samples were drawn from a longitudinal correlative study tied to a single-arm phase II trial testing neoadjuvant nivolumab in oral cavity squamous cell carcinoma. Subject-matched pre- and post-treatment PBMCs and tumors from three responders and three non-responders were subjected to genomic DNA-based TCRbeta sequencing. Peripheral blood mononuclear cells were collected before nivolumab treatment and again after treatment, at the time of surgery. The Maxwell RSC DNA from Cells kit was used to extract genomic DNA from PBMCs.

PBMC libraries used mostly about 480 ng of input genomic DNA for deep sequencing, with six replicates per sample. The immunoSEQ hsTCRbeta kit was used to prepare TCRbeta libraries according to the manufacturer's instructions. An Illumina NovaSeq 6000 S4 flow cell was used to sequence the final libraries, which had first been combined to 3 nM. The paper's processing steps were these. The immunoSEQ Analyzer handled quality control and preprocessing of the raw data. The analysis was restricted to productive rearrangements, with each unique CDR3 amino acid sequence defining a clonotype. Repertoire clonality was estimated as the Gini-Simpson index, which was calculated using the R package tcR. Student's t test was used to compare Gini indices, while Pearson correlation assessed associations with tumor size change. The table comes from immuneACCESS by way of TCRdb, which keeps in-frame sequences with V and J called. Part of the clones is missing from these tables; in studies checked, under half for an unresolved V gene and the rest for unknown reasons. Clone size and V and J calls were adopted from that table, with D and trimming inferred from the DNA. The sample yields under 15,000 clones; 65% to 85% were counted once. Together, the top ten hold 2.5% to 3% of the sample.

Comments on this clone: Its antigen is unknown. The sample holds no much larger clone one base away, and base qualities are not on file.

The rearranged segments are TRBV27 and TRBJ1-5; there is no confident call for the D gene. This clonotype was obtained from a person aged 35-79 years with oral cavity squamous cell carcinoma. The specimen comprised PBMCs, sampled after nivolumab (anti-PD-1) treatment. The CDR3 has the sequence CASSLSWAGRQPQHF. The bases read TGTGCCAGCAGTTTATCGTGGGCGGGGAGGCAGCCCCAGCATTTT.